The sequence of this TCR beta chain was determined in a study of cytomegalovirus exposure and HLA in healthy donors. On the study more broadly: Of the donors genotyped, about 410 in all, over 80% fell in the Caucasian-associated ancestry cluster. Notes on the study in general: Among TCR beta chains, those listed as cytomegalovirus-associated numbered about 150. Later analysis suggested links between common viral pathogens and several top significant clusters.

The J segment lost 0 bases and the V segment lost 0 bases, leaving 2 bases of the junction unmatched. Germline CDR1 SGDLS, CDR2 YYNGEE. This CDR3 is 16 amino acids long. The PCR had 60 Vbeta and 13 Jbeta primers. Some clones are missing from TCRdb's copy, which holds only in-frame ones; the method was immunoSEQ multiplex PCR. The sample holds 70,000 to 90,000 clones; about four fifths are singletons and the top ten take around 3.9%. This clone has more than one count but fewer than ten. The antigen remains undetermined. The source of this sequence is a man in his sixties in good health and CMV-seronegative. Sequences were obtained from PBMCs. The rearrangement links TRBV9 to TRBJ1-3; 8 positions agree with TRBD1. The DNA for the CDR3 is TGTGCCAGCAGCGTAGGACAGGGGCCCTCTGGAAACACCATATATTTT. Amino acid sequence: CASSVGQGPSGNTIYF.